The clone carrying this TCR beta chain came up a few times. Its target is unknown. The sample belongs to a study of post-analysis software for immune sequencing data. Per the germline V gene, CDR1 is SQVTM and CDR2 is ANQGSEA. With 0 bases removed from V and 0 bases from J, the gap between germline ends came to 5 bases. This CDR3 is built from 14 residues. Study conclusions and caveats: Patients used five TRBV segments, including TRBV5-6, TRBV5-1 and TRBV20-1, more often than controls.

Libraries were made from TCR beta cDNA, and they carried unique molecular identifiers. TCRdb fed the PCR reads into MiXCR, producing one record per CDR3 protein. The sample carries around 190,000 distinct CDR3 sequences, about 30% recorded once. The gene calls are TRBV29-1 and TRBJ2-2; no clear D. The sample consisted of blood. This TCR derives from a girl under 18 with multiple sclerosis. The CDR3 coding sequence is TGCAGCGTTGAAGATGATACGAACACCGGGGAGCTGTTTTTT. This encodes CSVEDDTNTGELFF.